These T cell receptor beta chains were read from a single sample in a study of blood T cell repertoires in COVID-19. Measured with immunoSEQ multiplex PCR; TCRdb has only the in-frame clones, and not every one. The data contain fewer than 200,000 clones, roughly 81% of them singletons. The sequencing input was peripheral blood. The receptors were sampled from a woman between 35 and 50 years old with COVID-19, enrolled during active disease. CDR3s include the opening cysteine and the closing phenylalanine or tryptophan. A D gene is named only where the DNA matches it firmly. Clone size is given for some rows only: seen once, a few or many times, or a class if the clone is expanded.

V,J,size,D,DNA,CDR3
TRBV6-2/TRBV6-3,TRBJ1-2,NA,NA,TGTGCCAGCAGTACTAGGACAGCCTATGGCTACACCTTC,CASSTRTAYGYTF
TRBV28,TRBJ2-5,NA,TRBD2,TGTGCCAGCAGTTTACCGACTAGCGGGGTGGAGACCCAGTACTTC,CASSLPTSGVETQYF
TRBV6-5,TRBJ1-2,NA,TRBD1,TGTGCCAGCAGTCCTCAGGGGGCGATAGACTATGGCTACACCTTC,CASSPQGAIDYGYTF
TRBV6-6,TRBJ2-7,NA,NA,TGTGCCAGCAGGACTAGGGACGAGCAGTACTTC,CASRTRDEQYF
TRBV3-1/TRBV3-2,TRBJ2-5,NA,NA,TGTGCCAGCAGCCAACCCTATGACAGACAAGAGACCCAGTACTTC,CASSQPYDRQETQYF
TRBV19,TRBJ1-1,NA,NA,TGTGCCAGCCGAGGCCCTGGGAACACTGAAGCTTTCTTT,CASRGPGNTEAFF
TRBV7-3,TRBJ2-1,NA,NA,TGTGCCAGCAGCTTAACAGCTAGCGCGTTCAATGAGCAGTTCTTC,CASSLTASAFNEQFF
TRBV30,TRBJ2-5,NA,NA,TGTGCCTGGAGTATACAGGGTGGTTCGGGGACCCAGTACTTC,CAWSIQGGSGTQYF
TRBV9,TRBJ2-1,NA,TRBD2,TGTGCCAGCAGCCCCCGTGGCCCGGGACTAGCGGGCAATGAGCAGTTCTTC,CASSPRGPGLAGNEQFF
TRBV30,TRBJ2-1,NA,TRBD2,TGTGCCTGGAGATCTAGCGGCTACAATGAGCAGTTCTTC,CAWRSSGYNEQFF
TRBV28,TRBJ1-2,NA,NA,TGTGCCAGCAGTTCCGACAGGTTCTTAAGCTACACCTTC,CASSSDRFLSYTF
TRBV30,TRBJ1-6,NA,TRBD1,TGTGCCTGGAGTAACCGGGACAGGGGAGGCTCACCCCTCCACTTT,CAWSNRDRGGSPLHF
TRBV6-2/TRBV6-3,TRBJ2-5,NA,NA,TGTGCCAGCAGTTACGGGGGGAACCAAGAGACCCAGTACTTC,CASSYGGNQETQYF
TRBV5-5,TRBJ2-7,NA,NA,TGTGCCAGCAGCTTGGCCGAGCCACGGGGATACGAGCAGTACTTC,CASSLAEPRGYEQYF
TRBV18,TRBJ2-1,NA,NA,TGTGCCAGCTCACGGGCGGGTACAAACATGGAGCAGTTCTTC,CASSRAGTNMEQFF
TRBV29-1,TRBJ2-7,NA,TRBD2,TGCAGCGTTGAGGTTGCTAGCGGGACCTACGAGCAGTACTTC,CSVEVASGTYEQYF
TRBV3-1/TRBV3-2,TRBJ2-7,NA,TRBD2,TGTGCCAGCAGCCACTTGGCGGGAGCGTTCGGCTACGAGCAGTACTTC,CASSHLAGAFGYEQYF
TRBV2,TRBJ2-7,NA,TRBD2,TGTGCCAGCAGTGAAAGGGGACTACGCGAGCAGTACTTC,CASSERGLREQYF
TRBV28,TRBJ2-2,NA,TRBD1,TGTGCCAGCAGTTTAGCGGCAGGGGGCTCCGGGGAGCTGTTTTTT,CASSLAAGGSGELFF
TRBV27,TRBJ2-4,NA,TRBD2,TGTGCCAGCAGTCCAAATCCTCTAGCGGGAGGGCCTCTAGCCAAAAACATTCAGTACTTC,CASSPNPLAGGPLAKNIQYF
TRBV5-5,TRBJ2-6,once,NA,TGTGCCAGCAGCTTGAGTAGTTCTGGGGCCAACGTCCTGACTTTC,CASSLSSSGANVLTF
TRBV5-1,TRBJ2-3,NA,NA,TGCGCCAGCAGCTCCGGTCCCGGGCGGGAATGGGTGACAGATACGCAGTATTTT,CASSSGPGREWVTDTQYF
TRBV27,TRBJ1-4,NA,NA,TGTGCCAGCAGTAGTTTAGAGGGGGGGGAAACTAATGAAAAACTGTTTTTT,CASSSLEGGETNEKLFF
TRBV19,TRBJ2-1,NA,NA,TGTGCCAGTAGGGGGACTTACAATGAGCAGTTCTTC,CASRGTYNEQFF
TRBV2,TRBJ2-5,many,TRBD1,TGTGCCAGCAGGGAGAGACAGGGCCGAGAGACCCAGTACTTC,CASRERQGRETQYF
TRBV5-1,TRBJ2-5,NA,NA,TGCGCCAGCAGCTTGCGGAGGCAAGAGACCCAGTACTTC,CASSLRRQETQYF
TRBV19,TRBJ1-5,NA,NA,TGTGCCAGTAGTATCCGTAATAGCAATCAGCCCCAGCATTTT,CASSIRNSNQPQHF
TRBV27,TRBJ2-3,few,NA,TGTGCCAGCAGTCCGAGGACAGTACGTACTGATACGCAGTATTTT,CASSPRTVRTDTQYF
TRBV7-9,TRBJ2-1,NA,NA,TGTGCCAGGACAGACAATGAGCAGTTCTTC,CARTDNEQFF
TRBV5-1,TRBJ1-2,NA,NA,TGCGCCAGCAGCGGGACCGGGACATACCGTGGCTACACCTTC,CASSGTGTYRGYTF
TRBV6-6,TRBJ2-3,NA,TRBD1,TGTGCCAGTAACAGGGGGCTGGGAGATACGCAGTATTTT,CASNRGLGDTQYF
TRBV21-1,TRBJ1-2,NA,NA,TGTGCCAGCAGCAACCCGTCGGGAAGGAGGTGCTATGGCTACACCTTC,CASSNPSGRRCYGYTF
TRBV2,TRBJ2-1,NA,TRBD2,TGTGCCAGCAGACAACTGACTAGCGGATCGGGCAATGAGCAGTTCTTC,CASRQLTSGSGNEQFF
TRBV6-5,TRBJ2-1,NA,NA,TGTGCCAGCAGCCCACTAACAACCTACAATGAGCAGTTCTTC,CASSPLTTYNEQFF
TRBV7-3,TRBJ2-3,once,TRBD1,TGTGCCAGCAGCCGGGACAGGGGGCGCACAGATACGCAGTATTTT,CASSRDRGRTDTQYF
TRBV2,TRBJ2-5,NA,NA,TGTGCCAGCACCCTAGAAATGGAAGAGACCCAGTACTTC,CASTLEMEETQYF
TRBV19,TRBJ1-2,NA,TRBD1,TGTGCCAGTAGCGTACAGGGGCAAGGCTACTATGGCTACACCTTC,CASSVQGQGYYGYTF
TRBV6-5,TRBJ2-7,NA,TRBD2,TGTGCCACGTACTTGACTAGCAGATACGAGCAGTACTTC,CATYLTSRYEQYF
TRBV19,TRBJ2-1,NA,TRBD1,TGTGCCAGTAGTACCCGGGACAGGTATGGCAATGAGCAGTTCTTC,CASSTRDRYGNEQFF
TRBV5-8,TRBJ1-2,NA,TRBD1,TGTGCCAGCGGAACTGGGACAGGGGTAGTCTATGGCTACACCTTC,CASGTGTGVVYGYTF
TRBV19,TRBJ1-2,few,NA,TGTGCCAGTAGCCCACAGGGATCTAACTATGGCTACACCTTC,CASSPQGSNYGYTF
TRBV7-8,TRBJ1-2,NA,NA,TGTGCCAGCAGCTTAGCGCACCGTTCGGGTGGCTACACCTTC,CASSLAHRSGGYTF
TRBV6-5,TRBJ2-5,NA,NA,TGTGCCACCTCAAGCGGACAAGAGACCCAGTACTTC,CATSSGQETQYF
TRBV12-3/TRBV12-4,TRBJ2-3,NA,NA,TGTGCCAGCAGTCCCAGGGTTACGCAGTATTTT,CASSPRVTQYF
TRBV2,TRBJ2-5,NA,NA,TGTGCCAGCAGTGTTACAGGCCGGTTGGAGACCCAGTACTTC,CASSVTGRLETQYF
TRBV24-1,TRBJ2-5,NA,NA,TGTGCCACCAGCAGGGGAGAGACCCAGTACTTC,CATSRGETQYF
TRBV5-1,TRBJ2-6,NA,NA,TGCGCCAGCAGTAAAAGGGAGGCCGGGGCCAACGTCCTGACTTTC,CASSKREAGANVLTF
TRBV3-1/TRBV3-2,TRBJ2-1,NA,TRBD2,TGTGCCAGCAGCAGGATAAGGACTAGCGGGAGTTTAAATGAGCAGTTCTTC,CASSRIRTSGSLNEQFF